One TCR beta chain is described in this entry. Its antigen remains unidentified. V dropped 0 bases and J dropped 5; count of bases not matched to a gene: 10. The germline V gene has CDR1 DFQATT and CDR2 SNEGSKA (reference sequence). The CDR3 totals 17 residues. Caucasian individuals from Russia who were healthy and aged roughly 6 to 95 acted as donors. This specimen comes from a study of blood T cells in healthy people across ages. General study points: TCR beta diversity, measured per million T cells, fell in a roughly linear way with age. A greater number of naive CD4+ cells and higher diversity distinguished long-lived donors from aged donors. Those diversity estimates obtained from one million T cells were thought to be underestimates.

A second 7 to 11 cycle PCR used barcoded and J-beta primers. From the 5' RACE reads, TCRdb called clonotypes with MiXCR, one entry per CDR3 protein. The table records about 1.7 million distinct CDR3 sequences, 28% of them present only once. The clonotype was recovered from a woman aged 25 to 39 in good health. The V and J genes are TRBV20-1 and TRBJ2-3; the match to TRBD2 covers 11 bases. Sequenced material: blood. The CDR3 is CSARDQSSGGARDTQYF. DNA of the CDR3: TGCAGTGCTAGAGATCAGAGTAGCGGGGGGGCTAGAGATACGCAGTATTTT.